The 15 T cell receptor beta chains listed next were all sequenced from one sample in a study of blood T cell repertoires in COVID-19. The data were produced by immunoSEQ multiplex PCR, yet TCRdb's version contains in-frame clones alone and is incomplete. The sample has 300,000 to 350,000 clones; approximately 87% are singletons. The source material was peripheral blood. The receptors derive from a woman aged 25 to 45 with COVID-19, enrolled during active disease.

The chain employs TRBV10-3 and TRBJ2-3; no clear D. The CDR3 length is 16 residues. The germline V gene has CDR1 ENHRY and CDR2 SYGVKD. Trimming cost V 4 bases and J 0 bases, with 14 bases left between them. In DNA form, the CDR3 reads TGTGCCATCAGTGGACCCCCGCGACTGAGCACAGATACGCAGTATTTT. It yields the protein CAISGPPRLSTDTQYF.

The CDR3: CASTSGGETQYF. The CDR3 region has the DNA TGTGCCAGTACTTCCGGGGGAGAGACCCAGTACTTC. V usage is TRBV19 and J usage is TRBJ2-5, with D possibly matching TRBD2 (6 bases). Trimming took off 7 bases at V and 4 bases at J, with 10 bases between the two ends. Germline values: CDR1 LNHDA, CDR2 SQIVND (reference sequence). The CDR3 extends over 12 amino acids.

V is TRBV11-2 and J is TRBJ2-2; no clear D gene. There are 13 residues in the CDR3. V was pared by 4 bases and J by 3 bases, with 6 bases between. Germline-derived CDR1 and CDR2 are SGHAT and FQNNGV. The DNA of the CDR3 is TGTGCCAGCAGCTGGGCCGACACCGGGGAGCTGTTTTTT. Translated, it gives CASSWADTGELFF.

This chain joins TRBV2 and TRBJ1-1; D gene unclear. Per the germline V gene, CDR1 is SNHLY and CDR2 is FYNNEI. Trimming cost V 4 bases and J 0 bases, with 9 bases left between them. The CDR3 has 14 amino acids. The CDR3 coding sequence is TGTGCCAGCAGTGTTTACAGCATGAACACTGAAGCTTTCTTT. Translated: CASSVYSMNTEAFF.

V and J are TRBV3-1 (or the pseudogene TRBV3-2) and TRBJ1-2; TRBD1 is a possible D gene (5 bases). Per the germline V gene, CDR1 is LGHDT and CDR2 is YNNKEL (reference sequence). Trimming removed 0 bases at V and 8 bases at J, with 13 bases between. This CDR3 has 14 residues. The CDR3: CASSQDGGSRGYTF. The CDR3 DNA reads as TGTGCCAGCAGCCAAGACGGGGGTTCAAGGGGCTACACCTTC.

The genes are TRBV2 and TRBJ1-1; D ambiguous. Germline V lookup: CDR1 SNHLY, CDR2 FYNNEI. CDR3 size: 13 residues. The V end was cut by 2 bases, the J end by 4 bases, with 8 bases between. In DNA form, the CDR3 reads TGTGCCAGCAGTGAAAGGGAGGGCACTGAAGCTTTCTTT. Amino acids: CASSEREGTEAFF.

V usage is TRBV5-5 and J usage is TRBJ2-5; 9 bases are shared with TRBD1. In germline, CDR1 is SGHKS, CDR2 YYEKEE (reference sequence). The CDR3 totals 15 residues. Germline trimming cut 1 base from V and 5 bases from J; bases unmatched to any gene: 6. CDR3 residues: CASSLLQGAAETQYF. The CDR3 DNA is TGTGCCAGCAGCTTGTTACAGGGGGCGGCGGAGACCCAGTACTTC.

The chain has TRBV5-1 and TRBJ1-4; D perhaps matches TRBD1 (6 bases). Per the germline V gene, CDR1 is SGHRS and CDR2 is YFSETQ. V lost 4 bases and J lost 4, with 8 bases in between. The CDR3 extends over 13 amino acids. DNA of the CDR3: TGCGCCAGCAGCGGACAGTTTAATGAAAAACTGTTTTTT. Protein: CASSGQFNEKLFF.

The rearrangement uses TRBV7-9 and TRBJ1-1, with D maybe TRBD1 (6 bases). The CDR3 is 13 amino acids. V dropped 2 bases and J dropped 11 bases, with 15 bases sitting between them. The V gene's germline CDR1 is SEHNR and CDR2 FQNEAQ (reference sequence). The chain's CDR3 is CASSLYSDSGAFF. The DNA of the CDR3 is TGTGCCAGCAGCTTATATTCGGACAGTGGTGCTTTCTTT.

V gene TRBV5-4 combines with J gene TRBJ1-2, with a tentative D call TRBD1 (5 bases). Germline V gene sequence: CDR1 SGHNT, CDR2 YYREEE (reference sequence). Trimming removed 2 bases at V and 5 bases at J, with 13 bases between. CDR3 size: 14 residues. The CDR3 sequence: CASSFDSGGYGYTF. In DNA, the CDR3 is TGTGCCAGCAGCTTTGATTCCGGGGGGTATGGCTACACCTTC.

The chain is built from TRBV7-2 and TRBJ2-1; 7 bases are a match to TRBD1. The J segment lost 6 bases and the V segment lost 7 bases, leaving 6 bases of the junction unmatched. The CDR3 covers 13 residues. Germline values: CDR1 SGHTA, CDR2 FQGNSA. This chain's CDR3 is CASNTGAPNEQFF. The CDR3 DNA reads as TGTGCCAGCAATACAGGGGCTCCCAATGAGCAGTTCTTC.

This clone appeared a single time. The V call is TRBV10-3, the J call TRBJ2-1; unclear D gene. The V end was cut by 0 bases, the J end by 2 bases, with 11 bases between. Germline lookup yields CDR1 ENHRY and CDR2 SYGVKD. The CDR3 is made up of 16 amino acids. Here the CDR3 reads CAISESSLSPYNEQFF. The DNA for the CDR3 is TGTGCCATCAGTGAGTCGAGCCTTTCTCCCTACAATGAGCAGTTCTTC.

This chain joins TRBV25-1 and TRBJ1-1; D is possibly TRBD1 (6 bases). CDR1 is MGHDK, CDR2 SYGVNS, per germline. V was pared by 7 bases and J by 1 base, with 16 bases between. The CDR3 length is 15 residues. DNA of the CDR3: TGTGCCAGCACCCCTATTACAGGGACGAACACTGAAGCTTTCTTT. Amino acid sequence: CASTPITGTNTEAFF.

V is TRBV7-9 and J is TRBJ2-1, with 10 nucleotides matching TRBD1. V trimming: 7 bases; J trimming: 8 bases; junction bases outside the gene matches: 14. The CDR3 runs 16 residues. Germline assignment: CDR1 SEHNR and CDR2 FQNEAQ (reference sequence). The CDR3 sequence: CASIDTDRGSGDEQFF. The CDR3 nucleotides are TGTGCCAGCATCGATACGGACAGGGGGAGTGGGGATGAGCAGTTCTTC.

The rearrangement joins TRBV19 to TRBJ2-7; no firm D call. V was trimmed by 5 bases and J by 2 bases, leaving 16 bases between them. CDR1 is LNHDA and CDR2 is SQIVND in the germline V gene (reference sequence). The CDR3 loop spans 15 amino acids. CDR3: CASSPALGTTYEQYF. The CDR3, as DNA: TGTGCCAGTAGTCCGGCCCTAGGTACAACCTACGAGCAGTACTTC.